This note documents a single TCR beta chain sequence. There is no known antigen for this receptor. No quality values exist for individual bases; no much larger clone is one base distant. This specimen comes from a study of cytomegalovirus exposure and HLA in healthy donors (TCRdb year 2017). Looking at the study overall: In an earlier analysis of several hundred of the donors, 250 to 350 Gb of sequence data and 90 million to 120 million unique TCR beta sequences from about 190 million T cells were reported. An early release covering over 500 HLA-typed donors comprised roughly 300 gigabases of sequencing data and approximately 85 million unique TCR sequences. The genetic ancestry cluster associated with self-reported Caucasian donors included around four fifths of the roughly 390 genotyped donors. The study aimed to test whether cataloging public T cell receptors could reveal signatures of past pathogen exposure. The T cell repertoires of around 670 subjects were profiled by immunosequencing and related to cytomegalovirus serostatus. Besides the first cohort of more than 650 subjects, a separate validation cohort made up of roughly 130 different subjects was used. To predict cytomegalovirus infection status, the study brought together high-throughput TCR immunosequencing, statistical association of individual TCRs with disease status, and machine learning. To study patterns of TCR occurrence, a later analysis re-analyzed previously published TCR beta repertoires from 500 to 850 donors and added high-resolution HLA genotyping. The later analysis used no new phenotypic data to find candidate immune exposures, relying instead on TCR beta sequences and their occurrence across donors. An earlier analysis of around 640 of the donors used high-throughput TCR beta sequencing to judge whether each TCR beta V gene segment behaved as functional or pseudogenic. Donor age, sex, ethnicity and CMV serostatus were compiled alongside the repertoire data. A later genetic analysis took genome-wide SNP genotypes for about 65% of the 666 donors and used that subset as a discovery cohort. Every repertoire in the discovery cohort had been generated on one and the same sequencing platform. HLA typing covered class I and class II loci at four-digit resolution. The number of typed donors differed by locus: about 629-630 for A, B, C, DRB1 and DQB1; 522 for DQA1; 600 to 610 for DPA1; and around 470 for DPB1. A few DR-DQ haplotypes were handled as single units for association and clustering because linkage in the cohort was strong. Across 398 genotyped donors of the cohort, an average of approximately 200,000 unique TCR beta nucleotide sequences per donor were sequenced, and approximately 17% of those sequences were non-productive.

Paper-wide results and their limitations: The 87-base-pair reads could not distinguish some IMGT-functional V segments, including TRBV6-2 and TRBV6-3, so those segments were excluded. While some public TCRs were present in many individuals, most TCR sequences turned up only very rarely across donors. When HLA alleles, especially DR and DQ, strongly co-occurred, attributing TCR associations to individual alleles was difficult. In an earlier analysis of some 540 of the donors, most TCR beta V segments appeared in productive rearrangements about 87% or about 30% of the time, broadly matching IMGT annotations. In this cohort, only TCR beta chains were sequenced, and detectable features were limited by the absence of alpha or paired-chain data. Because HLA typing was missing for some donors at each locus, association tests included only the typed subset. According to a later analysis, parvovirus B19, influenza, CMV and Epstein-Barr virus appeared linked to several top co-occurrence clusters. A group of highly shared sequence variants was considered likely to be a technical artifact of the sequencing pipeline. The earlier analysis of a few hundred of the donors excluded over 15 rarely observed V segments, including chromosome 9 orphons, because counts were too low. The study gave a list of about 160 TCR beta chains associated with cytomegalovirus. The classifier was reported to diagnose cytomegalovirus status with high specificity and sensitivity in both the original and validation cohorts. In vitro tests confirmed that a few of the cytomegalovirus-associated TCR beta chains recognize cytomegalovirus antigens. According to a later genetic analysis, donors in an Asian-associated ancestry cluster had fewer N-insertions in productive TCRs than the approximately 670-donor mean. For the cohort, immune exposure information was limited to CMV serostatus. It was suggested by the authors that the approach could potentially be generalized to other disease states and immunological phenotypes. According to a later analysis, TCR association rates differed among HLA loci, with DRB1 alleles showing the most associated TCRs and HLA-C alleles showing the fewest. Presence/absence analyses assumed roughly uniform sequencing depth across donors, an assumption that may not hold. A later analysis found that HLA-associated TCR beta chains were more clonally expanded and had lower generation probabilities than equally common non-associated chains. A later analysis found that most CMV-associated TCR beta chains appeared HLA-restricted, with HLA associations seemingly driven largely by CMV exposure. Correlated functional status among segregating V segments might be attributable to linkage disequilibrium, but an unknown experimental factor could not be ruled out. At a false discovery rate of 0.05, a later analysis linked 16,951 TCR beta sequences to specific HLA alleles. A further reported finding was that TCR beta sequences accurately predicted the HLA-A and HLA-B alleles for most subjects in the first cohort. An association between a missense DCLRE1C variant and V-gene and J-gene trimming of TCR beta chains was found in a later genetic analysis and replicated in an independent cohort.

According to the germline V gene, CDR1 reads MNHEY and CDR2 reads SVGAGI. The CDR3 goes from the cysteine to the phenylalanine over 16 residues. Left in the record is the CDR3 DNA by itself, 48 bases read in frame from the first base. At the junction V is shortened by 0 bases and J by 5 bases, with 16 bases in between. Library creation used the immunoSEQ multiplex PCR assay. The multiplex PCR relied on a mix of 60 forward primers for TCR Vbeta segments and 13 reverse primers for TCR Jbeta segments. The CDR3 region of rearranged TCR beta genes was amplified from genomic DNA with a multiplex PCR assay. On the Illumina HiSeq System, the amplified TCR beta libraries were sequenced as 87-base-pair reads. The original methods were these. A later analysis counted 75 million to 100 million unique TCR beta chains across the 700 or so repertoires, and roughly 10 million of these chains were shared by at least two donors. To remove PCR and sequencing errors, raw reads were error-corrected and collapsed into unique sequences using a nearest-neighbor algorithm that merged closely related sequences. V, D and J gene segments were assigned by aligning CDR3 sequences to IMGT reference sequences. For a sequence to be retained, at least a six-nucleotide match to both a V gene segment and a J gene segment was required. A rearrangement was called productive if the CDR3 had no stop codons and remained in frame with V and J, and every other rearrangement was called non-productive. Following IMGT convention, CDR3 was defined as the stretch from the second conserved V-encoded cysteine to the conserved J-encoded phenylalanine. Sequences without an unambiguous match to a single V gene segment were excluded from the earlier analysis of approximately 600 of the donors. An earlier analysis of some 500 of the donors classified V segments as functional when productive rearrangements were above 56.7% and as segregating when the standard deviation between donors was above 5%. A statistical classification framework was developed to diagnose cytomegalovirus status using the catalog of TCR beta chain sequences. A later analysis assigned V and J genes by comparing TCR nucleotide sequences with IMGT/GENE-DB human TR gene sequences. A later analysis assigned CDR3 sequences and most-parsimonious VDJ recombination scenarios with the TCRdist pipeline. In a later analysis, each TCR beta chain was defined by its CDR3 amino acid sequence together with its V-gene family, and reads without a unique V-gene family were excluded. To address suspected cross-contamination and a sequencing artifact, a later analysis removed 592 highly shared, low-generation-probability nucleotide sequences. For each public chain, a later analysis derived a clonal expansion index from normalized ranks of inferred template counts within each repertoire. In a later analysis, generation probabilities were computed with a VDJ recombination model fitted to out-of-frame rearrangements, and the resulting probabilities were checked against IGoR. A later analysis scored TCR-TCR, TCR-HLA and TCR-CMV co-occurrence with hypergeometric tests, applying a repertoire-size bias correction to TCR pairs. A later analysis estimated false discovery rates by permuting HLA or CMV assignments 20 times. In a later analysis, co-occurring TCRs were grouped with DBSCAN, and TCRdist sequence similarity was added when clustering was performed within HLA-allele-positive subsets. For co-occurrence clustering, repertoires with fewer than 30,000 or more than 120,000 public chains were excluded, along with about five repertoires with anomalous nucleotide sharing. The clones in this table, taken by TCRdb from immuneACCESS, are in-frame only. Not every clone is retained; where verified, under half of the shortfall comes from an unresolved V gene, and the cause of the rest is unknown. V, J and clone size are those of that table, while D and trimming were read from the DNA. The sample yields around 91,000 clones; approximately 89% were counted once. The ten largest clonotypes hold 8.5% to 10% of the sample.

The cohort consisted of hundreds of healthy bone marrow donors. At the time of sampling, all cohort members were nominally healthy, though unrecorded immune exposures were likely present. The donor was CMV seropositive and belonged to the group of 250 to 350 seropositive cohort members. Every donor gave a peripheral blood sample, and the peripheral blood mononuclear cells from that sample were used for TCR beta sequencing. Genomic DNA was extracted from the blood cell samples with the Qiagen DNeasy Blood Extraction Kit. The sequenced sample consisted of PBMCs. This clonotype was obtained from a man aged 30 to 39 in good health and CMV-seropositive. Recombination linked TRBV6-5 to TRBJ1-1, with no confident D gene call. The DNA is as follows: TGTGCCAGCAGTTACTCCCATCGAGGGATGAGGACTGAAGCTTTCTTT. Its protein product is CASSYSHRGMRTEAFF.